This entry lists 2 T cell receptor beta chains sequenced from one sample in a study of blood T cell repertoires in COVID-19. Libraries were prepared by immunoSEQ multiplex PCR; TCRdb keeps only in-frame clonotypes and omits some of them. The sample holds about 66,000 clones, roughly 80% seen once. The sequencing input was peripheral blood. These receptors all stem from a man aged 55 to 70 with acute or convalescent COVID-19.

This chain connects TRBV15 to TRBJ1-1; TRBD1 is a possible D gene (6 bases). This CDR3 is 14 amino acids long. V lost 6 bases and J 2 bases, leaving 13 bases between the germline ends. Per the germline V gene, CDR1 is LNHNV and CDR2 is YYDKDF (reference sequence). This CDR3 reads CATRDRGKNTEAFF. CDR3 nucleotide sequence: TGTGCCACCAGAGATAGGGGGAAAAACACTGAAGCTTTCTTT. The full variable domain, in which reference TRBV15 and TRBJ1-1 provide the parts outside the CDR3, is DAMVIQNPRYQVTQFGKPVTLSCSQTLNHNVMYWYQQKSSQAPKLLFHYYDKDFNNEADTPDNFQSRRPNTSFCFLDIRSPGLGDTAMYLCATRDRGKNTEAFFGQGTRLTVV.

This chain uses TRBV6-5 with TRBJ1-1; TRBD1 is a possible D gene (5 bases). The germline V gene encodes CDR1 MNHEY and CDR2 SVGAGI. V lost 4 bases and J 1 base, leaving 10 bases between the germline ends. The CDR3 is 14 residues long. This chain's CDR3 is CASSSVDRNTEAFF. DNA of the CDR3: TGTGCCAGCAGTTCCGTCGACAGGAACACTGAAGCTTTCTTT.